This TCR beta chain came from a study of CD8+ T cells in alopecia areata (dated by TCRdb to 2017 to 2018). With regard to the full study: Treated patients were enrolled in an open-label pilot trial of oral tofacitinib at 5 to 10 mg twice daily for moderate-to-severe alopecia areata. For the treated patients, the SALT score, which quantifies what percentage of scalp surface area is affected, served as the measure of disease severity. Scalp tissue and sorted CD4+ and CD8+ peripheral blood T cells from patchy and totalis/universalis alopecia areata patients and from healthy controls were covered by human TCRbeta sequencing. RNA was extracted with the PAXgene miRNA kit for fixed scalp, the miRNeasy kit for PBMCs, and the RNeasy kit for mouse skin. The study used high-throughput TCRbeta sequencing to examine T cell clonal expansion in alopecia areata, in both the C3H/HeJ mouse model and human patients. Clonality in the scalp was compared among normal scalp (n=4), patchy alopecia areata scalp (n=8), and alopecia totalis/universalis scalp (n=8). TCRbeta CDR3 regions were amplified by immunoSEQ multiplex PCR using 35 Vbeta forward and 13 Jbeta reverse primers. Biopsies were taken from tofacitinib-treated patients at baseline and at 4 and 24 weeks of treatment, and a later scalp biopsy was taken in several of the tofacitinib-treated patients. Tofacitinib was given for 6 to 18 months, followed by 6 months of follow-up off drug to assess delayed response and recurrence. Points the paper makes about the study in general: Many expanded lesional clones persisted in scalp and blood during tofacitinib treatment, which may partly explain relapse after stopping treatment. Compared with mice, TCR sequences shared between patients were less clear, possibly partly because of HLA diversity across the patient population. Lesional scalp, especially in alopecia totalis/universalis, showed higher clonality and more expanded CD8+ clones than normal scalp, suggesting antigenic drive. Tofacitinib significantly decreased scalp clonality and the number of expanded CD8+ clones among the top 100 scalp clones. Because the treated cohort was small and included a single nonresponder, larger studies are needed to assess links between baseline CD8+ expansion and response. Resident alphabeta T cells in normal human skin are also sequenced, complicating scalp TCR repertoire analysis, unlike mouse skin dominated by gammadelta T cells.

The sample's treatment or condition label is to be understood as: oral pan-JAK inhibitor, 5-10 mg twice daily. Peripheral blood and lesional scalp punch biopsies were obtained from patients with alopecia areata. PBMCs were isolated by density centrifugation and stained for CD3, CD4 and CD8, after which CD4+ and CD8+ T cells were sorted on a FACSAria. This clone has just a few counts. Its antigen has not been determined. Per-base qualities were not stored, and no clone one base away is much larger. Library creation used the immunoSEQ multiplex PCR assay. RNA was extracted from all samples and reverse transcribed into cDNA, which served as template for TCR sequencing. First-strand cDNA was synthesized with SuperScript III using a 2:1 mix of oligo-dT and random hexamers. A synthetic immune receptor repertoire was used to measure amplification bias, and any remaining bias was corrected computationally. The published analysis was carried out like this. Raw reads were preprocessed to remove errors, and CDR3 was defined according to IMGT conventions as the region from the conserved cysteine to phenylalanine. Clonality was calculated as 1 minus Shannon entropy normalized by log2 of the number of productive unique TCRs. Whether each scalp clone was CD4 or CD8 was inferred by checking scalp TCRbeta sequences against the CD4 and CD8 repertoires from sorted blood. The table comes from immuneACCESS by way of TCRdb, which keeps in-frame sequences with V and J called. Part of the clones is missing from these tables; in studies checked, under half for an unresolved V gene and the rest for unknown reasons. V and J calls and clone size are given by that table; D and trimming were obtained from the DNA. The sample table contains roughly 210,000 clones; only one count was recorded for less than 50% of them. The ten largest clones capture 2% to 3% of the sample.

The germline V gene gives CDR1 as LGHNA and CDR2 as YNFKEQ. The CDR3 numbers 12 residues from cysteine through phenylalanine. Only the CDR3 part of the read is kept: 36 bases, read in frame from the first base. V and J are truncated by 4 bases and 7 bases respectively, leaving an intervening sequence of 11 bases. The TCR sequence derives from a human donor with alopecia areata. Sequences were derived from CD4+ T cells sorted from blood, sampled at approximately week 37, from a patient treated with tofacitinib. The chain is assembled from TRBV4-2 and TRBJ2-7; possibly the D gene is TRBD1, per 6 matching bases. The bases read TGTGCCAGCAGCCTCGTAGGGGGAGAGCAGTACTTC. This encodes CASSLVGGEQYF.